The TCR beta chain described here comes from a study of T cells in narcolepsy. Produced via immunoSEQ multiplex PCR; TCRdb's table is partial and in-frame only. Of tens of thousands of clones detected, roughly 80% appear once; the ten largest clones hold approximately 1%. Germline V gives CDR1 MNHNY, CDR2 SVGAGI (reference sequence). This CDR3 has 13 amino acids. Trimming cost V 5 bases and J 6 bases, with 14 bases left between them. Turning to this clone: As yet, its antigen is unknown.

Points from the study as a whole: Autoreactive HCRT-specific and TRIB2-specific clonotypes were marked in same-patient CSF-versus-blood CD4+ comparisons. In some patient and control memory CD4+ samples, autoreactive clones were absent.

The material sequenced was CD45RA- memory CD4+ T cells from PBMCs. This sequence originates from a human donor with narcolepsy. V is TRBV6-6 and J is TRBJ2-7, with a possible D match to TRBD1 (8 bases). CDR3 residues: CASSEGGTGEQYF. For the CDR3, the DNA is TGTGCCAGCAGTGAGGGGGGGACAGGCGAGCAGTACTTC.